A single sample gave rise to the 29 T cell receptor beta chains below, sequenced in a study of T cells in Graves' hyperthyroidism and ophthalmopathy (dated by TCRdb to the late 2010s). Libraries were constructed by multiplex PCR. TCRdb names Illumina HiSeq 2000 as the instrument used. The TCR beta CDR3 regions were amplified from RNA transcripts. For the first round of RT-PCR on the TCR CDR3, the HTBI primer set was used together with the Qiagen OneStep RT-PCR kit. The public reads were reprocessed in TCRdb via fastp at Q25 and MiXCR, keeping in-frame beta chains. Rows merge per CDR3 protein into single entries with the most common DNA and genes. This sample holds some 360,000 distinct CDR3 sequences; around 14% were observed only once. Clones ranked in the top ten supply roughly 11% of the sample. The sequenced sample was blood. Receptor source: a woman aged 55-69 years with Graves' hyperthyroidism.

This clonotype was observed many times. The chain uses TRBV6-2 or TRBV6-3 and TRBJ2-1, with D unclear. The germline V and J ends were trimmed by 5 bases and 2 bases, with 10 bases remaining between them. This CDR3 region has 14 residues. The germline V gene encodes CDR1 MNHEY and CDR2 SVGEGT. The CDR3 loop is CASSPAIAYNEQFF. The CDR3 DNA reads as TGTGCCAGCAGTCCGGCGATAGCCTACAATGAGCAGTTCTTC.

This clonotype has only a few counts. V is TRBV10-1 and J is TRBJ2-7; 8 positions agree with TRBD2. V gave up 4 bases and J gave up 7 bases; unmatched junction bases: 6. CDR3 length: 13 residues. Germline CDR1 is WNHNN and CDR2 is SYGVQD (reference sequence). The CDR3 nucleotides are TGCGCCAGCAGTGTGGGACTAGGCCGTGAGCAGTACTTC. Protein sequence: CASSVGLGREQYF.

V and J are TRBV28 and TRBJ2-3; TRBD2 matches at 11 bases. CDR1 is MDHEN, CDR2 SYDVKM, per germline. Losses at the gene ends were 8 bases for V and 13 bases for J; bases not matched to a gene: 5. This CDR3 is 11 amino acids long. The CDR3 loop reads CASLGLAVKYF. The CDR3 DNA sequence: TGTGCCAGCCTGGGACTAGCGGTTAAGTATTTT.

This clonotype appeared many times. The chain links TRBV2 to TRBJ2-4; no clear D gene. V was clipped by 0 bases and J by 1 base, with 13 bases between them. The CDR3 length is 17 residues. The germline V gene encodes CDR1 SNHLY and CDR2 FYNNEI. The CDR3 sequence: CASSEALGPSAKNIQYF. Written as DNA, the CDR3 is TGTGCCAGCAGTGAAGCGCTCGGACCGTCCGCCAAAAACATTCAGTACTTC.

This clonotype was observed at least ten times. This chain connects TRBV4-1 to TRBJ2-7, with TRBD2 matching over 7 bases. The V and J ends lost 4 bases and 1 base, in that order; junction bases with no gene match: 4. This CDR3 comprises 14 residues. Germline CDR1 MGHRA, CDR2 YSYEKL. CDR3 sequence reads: CASSRRGSSYEQYF. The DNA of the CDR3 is TGCGCCAGCAGCCGCCGCGGGAGTTCCTACGAGCAGTACTTC.

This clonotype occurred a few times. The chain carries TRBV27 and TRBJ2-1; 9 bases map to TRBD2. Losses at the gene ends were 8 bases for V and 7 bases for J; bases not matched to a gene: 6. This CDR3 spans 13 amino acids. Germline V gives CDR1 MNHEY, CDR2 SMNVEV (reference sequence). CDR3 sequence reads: CASWGLAGNEQFF. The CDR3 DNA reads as TGTGCCAGCTGGGGGCTAGCGGGGAATGAGCAGTTCTTC.

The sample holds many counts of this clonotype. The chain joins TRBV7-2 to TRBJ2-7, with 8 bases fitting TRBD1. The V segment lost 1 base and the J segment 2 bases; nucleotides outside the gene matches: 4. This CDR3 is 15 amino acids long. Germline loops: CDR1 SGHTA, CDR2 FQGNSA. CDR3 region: CASSLEGTGPYEQYF. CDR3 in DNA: TGTGCCAGCAGCTTAGAGGGGACAGGACCCTACGAGCAGTACTTC.

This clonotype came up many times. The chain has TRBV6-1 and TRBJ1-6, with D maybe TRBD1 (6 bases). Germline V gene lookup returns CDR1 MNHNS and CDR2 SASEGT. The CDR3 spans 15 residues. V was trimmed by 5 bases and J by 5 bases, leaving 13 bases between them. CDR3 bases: TGTGCCAGCAGTATAAACAGGGACGATAATTCACCCCTCCACTTT. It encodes CASSINRDDNSPLHF.

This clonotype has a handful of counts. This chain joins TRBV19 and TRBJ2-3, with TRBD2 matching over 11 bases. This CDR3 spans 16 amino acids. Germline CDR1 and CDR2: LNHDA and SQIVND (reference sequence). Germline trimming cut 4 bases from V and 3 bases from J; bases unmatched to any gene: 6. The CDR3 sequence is CASSTKTSGKTDTQYF. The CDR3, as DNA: TGTGCCAGTAGTACCAAGACTAGCGGGAAGACAGATACGCAGTATTTT.

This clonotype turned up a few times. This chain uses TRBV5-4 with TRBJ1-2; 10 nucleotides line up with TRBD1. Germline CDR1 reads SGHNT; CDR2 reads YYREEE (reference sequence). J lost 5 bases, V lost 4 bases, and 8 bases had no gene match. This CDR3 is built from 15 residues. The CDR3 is CASSLDRGLNYGYTF. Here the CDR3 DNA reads TGTGCCAGCAGCCTAGACAGGGGGCTTAATTATGGCTACACCTTC.

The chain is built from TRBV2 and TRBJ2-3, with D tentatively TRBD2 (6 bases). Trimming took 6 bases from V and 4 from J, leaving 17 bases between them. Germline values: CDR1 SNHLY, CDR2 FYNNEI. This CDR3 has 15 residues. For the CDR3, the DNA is TGTGCCAGCAGGAGCACTAGCTTTAGCGCAGATACGCAGTATTTT. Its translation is CASRSTSFSADTQYF.

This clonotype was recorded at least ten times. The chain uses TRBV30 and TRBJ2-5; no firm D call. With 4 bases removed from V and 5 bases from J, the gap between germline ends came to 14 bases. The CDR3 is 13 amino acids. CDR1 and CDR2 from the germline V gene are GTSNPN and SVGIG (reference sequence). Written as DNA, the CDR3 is TGTGCCTGGACATCGGGCGTGGGGGAGACCCAGTACTTC. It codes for CAWTSGVGETQYF.

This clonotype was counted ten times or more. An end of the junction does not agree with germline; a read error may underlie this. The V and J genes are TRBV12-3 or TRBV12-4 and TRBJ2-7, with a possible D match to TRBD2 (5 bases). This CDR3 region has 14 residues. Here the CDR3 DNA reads TGTGTCAGCAGTTTAACAATCGGGGCCTACGAGCAGTACTTC. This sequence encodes CVSSLTIGAYEQYF.

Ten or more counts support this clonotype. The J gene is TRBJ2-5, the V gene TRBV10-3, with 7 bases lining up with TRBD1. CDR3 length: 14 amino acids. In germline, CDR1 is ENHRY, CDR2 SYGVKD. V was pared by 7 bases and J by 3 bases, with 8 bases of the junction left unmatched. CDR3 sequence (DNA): TGTGCCATCAACTCAGGGACAGACGAAGAGACCCAGTACTTC. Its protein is CAINSGTDEETQYF.

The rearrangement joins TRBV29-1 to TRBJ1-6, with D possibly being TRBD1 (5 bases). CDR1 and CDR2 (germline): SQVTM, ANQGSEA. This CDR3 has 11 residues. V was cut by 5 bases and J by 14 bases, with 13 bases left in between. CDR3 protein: CSVQTGGSLHF. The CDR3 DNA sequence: TGCAGCGTTCAAACCGGGGGGTCCCTCCACTTT.

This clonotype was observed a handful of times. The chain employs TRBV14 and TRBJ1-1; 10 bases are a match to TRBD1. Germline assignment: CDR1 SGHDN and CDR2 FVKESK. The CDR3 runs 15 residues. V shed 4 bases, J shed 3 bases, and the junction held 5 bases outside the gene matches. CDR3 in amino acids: CASSPWTGGYTEAFF. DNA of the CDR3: TGTGCCAGCAGCCCCTGGACAGGGGGATACACTGAAGCTTTCTTT.

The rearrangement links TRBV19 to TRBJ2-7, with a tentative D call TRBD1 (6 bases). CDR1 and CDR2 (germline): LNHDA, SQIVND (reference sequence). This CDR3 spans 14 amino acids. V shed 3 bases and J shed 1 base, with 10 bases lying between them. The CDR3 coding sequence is TGTGCCAGTAGTATCGGGACACCATCCTACGAGCAGTACTTC. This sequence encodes CASSIGTPSYEQYF.

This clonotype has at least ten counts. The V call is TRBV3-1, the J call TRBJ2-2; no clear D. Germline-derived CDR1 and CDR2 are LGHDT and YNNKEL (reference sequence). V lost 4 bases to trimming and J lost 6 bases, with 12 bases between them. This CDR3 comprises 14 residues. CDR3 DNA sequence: TGTGCCAGCAGCCGAACCCCGCTAGCCGGGGAGCTGTTTTTT. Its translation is CASSRTPLAGELFF.

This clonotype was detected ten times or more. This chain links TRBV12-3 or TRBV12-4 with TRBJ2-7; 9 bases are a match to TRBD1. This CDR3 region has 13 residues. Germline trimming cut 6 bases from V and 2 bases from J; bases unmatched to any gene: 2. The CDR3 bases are TGTGCCAGCAGACGACAGGGGGCCTACGAGCAGTACTTC. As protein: CASRRQGAYEQYF.

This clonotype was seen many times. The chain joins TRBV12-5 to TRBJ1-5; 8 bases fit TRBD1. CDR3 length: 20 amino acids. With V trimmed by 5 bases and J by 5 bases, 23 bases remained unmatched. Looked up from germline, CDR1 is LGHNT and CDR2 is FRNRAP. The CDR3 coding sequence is TGTGCTAGTGGTATCTCCTTGCCCTCGGACAGGGAAAAGGAGGATCAGCCCCAGCATTTT. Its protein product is CASGISLPSDREKEDQPQHF. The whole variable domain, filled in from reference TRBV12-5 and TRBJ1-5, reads DARVTQTPRHKVTEMGQEVTMRCQPILGHNTVFWYRQTMMQGLELLAYFRNRAPLDDSGMPKDRFSAEMPDATLATLKIQPSEPRDSAVYFCASGISLPSDREKEDQPQHFGDGTRLSIL.

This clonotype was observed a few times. CDR3 nucleotides: TGTGCCAGCAGCTTAATTGGAGGGGGGAATTTTGCCGGGGAGCTGTTTTTT. Amino acids: CASSLIGGGNFAGELFF. The V call is TRBV11-3, the J call TRBJ2-2; D may match TRBD1 or TRBD2 (6 bases each). CDR3 length: 17 residues. V was cut by 2 bases and J by 6 bases, with 19 bases left in between. Germline V CDR1 and CDR2: SGHNT, YENEEA.

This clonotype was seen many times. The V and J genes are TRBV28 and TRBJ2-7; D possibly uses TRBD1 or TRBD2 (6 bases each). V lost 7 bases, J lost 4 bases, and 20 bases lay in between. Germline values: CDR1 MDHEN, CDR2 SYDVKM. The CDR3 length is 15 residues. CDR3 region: CASNTILRGRYEQYF. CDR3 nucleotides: TGTGCCAGCAACACAATCTTGAGGGGGAGGTACGAGCAGTACTTC.

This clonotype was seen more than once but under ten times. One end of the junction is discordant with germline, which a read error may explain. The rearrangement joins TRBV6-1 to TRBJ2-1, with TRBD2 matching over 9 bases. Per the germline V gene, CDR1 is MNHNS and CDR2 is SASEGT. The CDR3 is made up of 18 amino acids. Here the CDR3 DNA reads TGTGCCAGCAGTCAACCTTACATAGCGGGAGAGAGGTACAGTGAGCAGTTCTTC. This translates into CASSQPYIAGERYSEQFF.

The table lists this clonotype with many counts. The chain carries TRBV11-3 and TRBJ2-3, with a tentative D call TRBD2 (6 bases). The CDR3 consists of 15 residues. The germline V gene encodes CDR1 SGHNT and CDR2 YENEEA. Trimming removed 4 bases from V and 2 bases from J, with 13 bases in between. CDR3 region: CASSSRRGPTDTQYF. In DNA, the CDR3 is TGTGCCAGCAGCTCACGGAGGGGACCCACAGATACGCAGTATTTT.

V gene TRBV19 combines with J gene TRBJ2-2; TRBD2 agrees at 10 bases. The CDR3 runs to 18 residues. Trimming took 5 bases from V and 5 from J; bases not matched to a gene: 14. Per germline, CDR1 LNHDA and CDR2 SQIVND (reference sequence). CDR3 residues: CASSVAGLATGWTGELFF. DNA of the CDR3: TGTGCCAGTAGTGTTGCGGGACTAGCGACGGGTTGGACCGGGGAGCTGTTTTTT.

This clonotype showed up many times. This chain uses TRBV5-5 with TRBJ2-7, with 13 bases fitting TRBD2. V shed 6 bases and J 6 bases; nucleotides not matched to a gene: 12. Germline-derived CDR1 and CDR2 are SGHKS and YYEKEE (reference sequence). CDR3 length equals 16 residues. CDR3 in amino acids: CASTVRGLAGDGEQYF. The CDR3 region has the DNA TGTGCCAGCACCGTTCGAGGACTAGCGGGAGATGGCGAGCAGTACTTC. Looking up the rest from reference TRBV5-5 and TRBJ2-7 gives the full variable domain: DAGVTQSPTHLIKTRGQQVTLRCSPISGHKSVSWYQQVLGQGPQFIFQYYEKEERGRGNFPDRFSARQFPNYSSELNVNALLLGDSALYLCASTVRGLAGDGEQYFGPGTRLTVT.

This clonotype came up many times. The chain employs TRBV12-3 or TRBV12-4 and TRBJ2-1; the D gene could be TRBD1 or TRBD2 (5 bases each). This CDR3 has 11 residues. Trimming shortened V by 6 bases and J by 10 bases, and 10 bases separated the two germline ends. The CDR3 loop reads CASRGVREQFF. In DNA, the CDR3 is TGTGCCAGCAGGGGGGTACGCGAGCAGTTCTTC.

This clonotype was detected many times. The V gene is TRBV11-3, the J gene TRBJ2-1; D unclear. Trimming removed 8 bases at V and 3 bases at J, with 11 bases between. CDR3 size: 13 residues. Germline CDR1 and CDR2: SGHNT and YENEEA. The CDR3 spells CASSAANYNEQFF. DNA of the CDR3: TGTGCCAGCTCTGCAGCGAACTACAATGAGCAGTTCTTC.

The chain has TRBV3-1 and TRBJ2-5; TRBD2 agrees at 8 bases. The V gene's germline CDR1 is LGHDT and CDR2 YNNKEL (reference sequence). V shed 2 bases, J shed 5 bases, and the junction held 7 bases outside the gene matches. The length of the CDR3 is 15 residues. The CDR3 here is CASSQQTSVRETQYF. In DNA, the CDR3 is TGTGCCAGCAGCCAACAGACTAGCGTCCGGGAGACCCAGTACTTC.